Below, 27 T cell receptor beta chains from the same sample are listed, as sequenced in a study of T cell clonality in common variable immunodeficiency. Assay: immunoSEQ multiplex PCR; the TCRdb copy retains only in-frame clones and omits some. This sample carries about 64,000 clones, none of them present only once. Sequences were obtained from peripheral blood mononuclear cells. Source of these receptors: a person between 18 and 75 years old in good health.

In its sample, this clone was seen many times. Read sequence stops 3 residues before the CDR3 end, and the germline J gene provides the missing end. This sequence joins TRBV19 and TRBJ2-7; 7 bases match TRBD2. Trimming at V came to 5 bases and at J to 0 bases, leaving 7 bases not matched to a gene. Germline CDR1 is LNHDA and CDR2 is SQIVND (reference sequence). This CDR3 is built from 15 residues. CDR3 DNA (partial): TGTGCCAGTAGTTTAGGCGGGAGAACCTCCTACGAG. Residues: CASSLGGRTSYE. The full CDR3 is CASSLGGRTSYEQYF.

This clone was found many times. The read ends 3 residues early relative to the CDR3; the germline J gene fills the gap. This chain uses TRBV19 with TRBJ1-1; TRBD1 might be the D (5 bases). The germline CDR1 and CDR2 sequences are LNHDA and SQIVND (reference sequence). This CDR3 has 14 residues. V lost 4 bases to trimming and J lost 1 base, with 10 bases between them. CDR3 DNA, as far as it was read: TGTGCCAGTAGTACGATGGGGGGGAACACTGAA. This translates into CASSTMGGNTE. The whole CDR3 reads CASSTMGGNTEAFF.

This clone showed up many times. Read sequence stops 3 residues before the CDR3 end, and the germline J gene provides the missing end. The genes are TRBV15 and TRBJ1-1, with 7 nucleotides matching TRBD1. The CDR3 loop spans 14 amino acids. The junction had 2 bases not matched to a gene; V was cut back by 1 base and J by 3 bases. The germline gives CDR1 LNHNV, CDR2 YYDKDF (reference sequence). The CDR3 is CATSRAGQDTEAFF. The CDR3 bases that were read are TGTGCCACCAGCAGAGCTGGACAGGACACTGAA.

This clone was recorded many times. The read falls 3 residues short of the CDR3 end, and the missing part is taken from the germline J gene. The chain recombines TRBV12-3 or TRBV12-4 with TRBJ2-7, with D possibly being TRBD1 (6 bases). The V end was cut by 5 bases, the J end by 3 bases, with 14 bases between. CDR3 length: 14 amino acids. This chain's CDR3 is CASSVWDILYEQYF. The CDR3 bases that were read are TGTGCCAGCAGTGTCTGGGACATTCTCTACGAG.

This clone was picked up many times. The observed sequence ends 3 residues before the CDR3 terminus, with the missing tail filled in from the germline J gene. The rearrangement joins TRBV30 to TRBJ1-2; 9 bases align to TRBD1. The trim removed 5 bases at V and 7 bases at J, leaving 2 bases unmatched. Germline assignment: CDR1 GTSNPN and CDR2 SVGIG (reference sequence). CDR3 length: 11 residues. CDR3 DNA (partial): TGTGCCTGGGGGACAGGGCGTGGC. Translating gives CAWGTGRG. The entire CDR3 sequence reads CAWGTGRGYTF.

This clone appeared many times. The read terminates 3 residues ahead of where the CDR3 ends, so the germline J gene completes it. This chain uses TRBV7-6 with TRBJ2-2; D may be TRBD1 (5 bases). Germline V lookup: CDR1 SGHVS, CDR2 FNYEAQ. This CDR3 has 17 residues. V lost 5 bases and J lost 1, with 17 bases in between. The CDR3 sequence: CASSPRTKLGNTGELFF. The CDR3 DNA, read in part, is TGTGCCAGCAGCCCGAGGACAAAGTTAGGGAACACCGGGGAG.

In this sample, this clone turned up many times. The CDR3 sequence: CASSQDSGNYGYTF. The sequenced part of the CDR3 DNA is TGCGCCAGCAGCCAAGATTCGGGTAACTATGGC. V usage is TRBV4-1 and J usage is TRBJ1-2; D remains unclear. From the germline J gene comes the end of the CDR3, since the read stops 3 residues before it. V was shortened by 0 bases and J by 1 base, with 6 bases between the two germline ends. Germline assignment: CDR1 MGHRA and CDR2 YSYEKL. CDR3 length: 14 residues.

Many counts were recorded for this clone. The DNA ends 3 residues before the CDR3 does, and the rest of the CDR3 is filled in from the germline J gene. V is TRBV20-1 and J is TRBJ2-2; possibly TRBD2 for D (7 bases). The V and J ends lost 3 bases and 4 bases respectively, with 15 bases between them. This CDR3 has 15 amino acids. From germline, CDR1 is DFQATT and CDR2 SNEGSKA (reference sequence). The part of the CDR3 DNA that was read is TGCAGTGCTAGGGAAGGGGGGGCTCGCACCGGGGAG. It specifies CSAREGGARTGE. The whole CDR3 protein reads CSAREGGARTGELFF.

There are many counts of this clone. The CDR3 goes on 3 residues after the read ends, and that part is filled in from the germline J gene. The rearrangement uses TRBV5-4 and TRBJ2-3; D is perhaps TRBD1 or TRBD2 (5 bases each). This CDR3 is built from 16 residues. The V gene lost 0 bases and the J gene lost 3 bases, with 14 bases spanning the gap. Germline CDR1 reads SGHNT; CDR2 reads YYREEE (reference sequence). The CDR3 DNA, read in part, is TGTGCCAGCAGCTTGGAAACAGGAAGAGGGACAGATACG. This translates into CASSLETGRGTDT. The whole CDR3 protein is CASSLETGRGTDTQYF.

This clone was recorded many times. The CDR3 end is not reached by the read, which stops 3 residues before it; the germline J gene fills it in. The chain combines TRBV4-1 with TRBJ2-2; 9 bases line up with TRBD1. The CDR3 sequence is 17 residues long. Germline CDR1 MGHRA, CDR2 YSYEKL. V gave up 2 bases and J gave up 5 bases; unmatched junction bases: 9. The CDR3 region is CASSQRGTGGSTGELFF. CDR3 bases read: TGCGCCAGCAGCCAAAGAGGAACAGGGGGCTCAACCGGGGAG.

This clone was seen many times. The CDR3 goes on 3 residues after the read ends, and that part is filled in from the germline J gene. The chain couples TRBV20-1 to TRBJ2-3; 9 bases match TRBD2. CDR1 DFQATT and CDR2 SNEGSKA come from the germline V gene (reference sequence). The CDR3 contains 16 residues. J lost 4 bases, V lost 0 bases, and 8 bases had no gene match. CDR3 amino acids: CSARDQGGGDSDTQYF. CDR3 DNA (partial): TGCAGTGCTAGAGATCAGGGCGGGGGGGATTCAGATACG.

This clone has ten or more counts. The missing CDR3 end, 3 residues past where the read stops, is filled in from the germline J gene. The chain joins TRBV20-1 to TRBJ2-2; maybe TRBD1 (6 bases). Germline values: CDR1 DFQATT, CDR2 SNEGSKA (reference sequence). The CDR3 runs to 14 residues. The V gene lost 3 bases and the J gene lost 1 base, with 9 bases spanning the gap. The chain's CDR3 is CSASYRENTGELFF. The covered CDR3 bases are TGCAGTGCTAGTTACAGGGAGAACACCGGGGAG.

In this sample, this clone turned up many times. The DNA ends 3 residues before the CDR3 does, and the rest of the CDR3 is filled in from the germline J gene. The chain has TRBV28 and TRBJ2-4; tentatively, D is TRBD1 (7 bases). Germline assignment: CDR1 MDHEN and CDR2 SYDVKM. V lost 7 bases to trimming and J lost 3 bases, with 25 bases between them. This CDR3 region has 18 residues. Incomplete CDR3 DNA: TGTGCCAGCAACCCCAGGGGGGTTCTCTCTTTAAGCAAAAACATT. Translation: CASNPRGVLSLSKNI. The entire CDR3 is CASNPRGVLSLSKNIQYF. The whole variable domain, remainder taken from reference TRBV28 and TRBJ2-4, is DVKVTQSSRYLVKRTGEKVFLECVQDMDHENMFWYRQDPGLGLRLIYFSYDVKMKEKGDIPEGYSVSREKKERFSLILESASTNQTSMYLCASNPRGVLSLSKNIQYFGAGTRLSVL.

This clone was found many times. Read coverage stops 3 residues before the CDR3 terminus; the germline J gene supplies the remainder. This chain connects TRBV11-2 to TRBJ1-2; tentative D call: TRBD1 (5 bases). The CDR3 is 15 residues long. V lost 1 base and J 0 bases, leaving 9 bases between the germline ends. Germline V lookup: CDR1 SGHAT, CDR2 FQNNGV. The DNA read from the CDR3 is TGTGCCAGCAGCTTAGGGGGCGGACCTAACTATGGC. Translating gives CASSLGGGPNYG. The whole CDR3 is CASSLGGGPNYGYTF.

At least ten counts were recorded for this clone. The read ends 3 residues early relative to the CDR3; the germline J gene fills the gap. The gene calls are TRBV7-9 and TRBJ1-2; 9 nucleotides align to TRBD1. The J segment lost 6 bases and the V segment lost 3 bases, leaving 8 bases of the junction unmatched. CDR1 and CDR2 (germline): SEHNR, FQNEAQ (reference sequence). CDR3 length: 15 amino acids. The CDR3 is CASSLGQGGVDGYTF. Incomplete CDR3 DNA: TGTGCCAGCAGCTTGGGACAGGGCGGAGTCGATGGC.

In its sample, this clone was seen many times. The CDR3 extends 3 residues past the end of the read, so its final part is completed from the germline J gene. This chain uses TRBV19 with TRBJ2-5, with TRBD2 matching 7 bases. The CDR3 is 13 residues long. J gave up 7 bases and V 5 bases, and 7 bases lay outside the gene matches. The V gene's germline CDR1 is LNHDA and CDR2 SQIVND (reference sequence). The CDR3 loop reads CASSPGLLTTQYF. CDR3 DNA (partial): TGTGCCAGTAGTCCGGGACTACTTACGACC. Supplemented by reference TRBV19 and TRBJ2-5, the full variable domain reads DGGITQSPKYLFRKEGQNVTLSCEQNLNHDAMYWYRQDPGQGLRLIYYSQIVNDFQKGDIAEGYSVSREKKESFPLTVTSAQKNPTAFYLCASSPGLLTTQYFGPGTRLLVL.

This clone was detected many times. Read coverage stops 3 residues before the CDR3 terminus; the germline J gene supplies the remainder. The chain is built from TRBV5-1 and TRBJ2-3; 14 bases line up with TRBD2. This CDR3 is built from 15 residues. V trimming: 5 bases; J trimming: 4 bases; junction bases outside the gene matches: 3. Germline values: CDR1 SGHRS, CDR2 YFSETQ. This chain's CDR3 is CASRPGLAGADTQYF. The CDR3 DNA, read in part, is TGCGCCAGCAGGCCGGGACTAGCGGGAGCAGATACG.

This clone was observed many times. The missing CDR3 end, 3 residues past where the read stops, is filled in from the germline J gene. The chain employs TRBV5-1 and TRBJ1-3; D is unresolved. This CDR3 comprises 13 residues. V lost 4 bases and J lost 0, with 5 bases in between. Germline V lookup: CDR1 SGHRS, CDR2 YFSETQ. CDR3 amino acids: CASSRVSGNTIYF. The DNA read from the CDR3 is TGCGCCAGCAGCCGTGTCTCTGGAAACACC.

Many counts were recorded for this clone. Read data end 3 residues before the CDR3 end; the end is taken from the germline J gene. The V call is TRBV7-3, the J call TRBJ1-1; 11 bases agree with TRBD1. CDR3 length equals 17 residues. Trimming cost V 5 bases and J 1 base; bases outside gene matches: 9. The germline V gene encodes CDR1 SGHTA and CDR2 FQGTGA. The CDR3 sequence is CASSPSDRGRWNTEAFF. CDR3 DNA (partial): TGTGCCAGCAGCCCGTCGGACAGGGGGCGGTGGAACACTGAA.

In this sample, this clone turned up many times. The CDR3 goes on 3 residues after the read ends, and that part is filled in from the germline J gene. The chain uses TRBV13 and TRBJ2-1, with 10 bases identical to TRBD1. V lost 5 bases, J lost 2 bases, and 3 bases stayed unmatched. Germline V CDR1 and CDR2: PRHDT, FYEKMQ (reference sequence). The CDR3 is 15 residues long. The part of the CDR3 DNA that was read is TGTGCCAGCAGCCCGACAGGGGGCACCTACAATGAG. Its translation is CASSPTGGTYNE. The full-length CDR3 reads as CASSPTGGTYNEQFF.

This clone showed up many times. Read data end 3 residues before the CDR3 end; the end is taken from the germline J gene. The chain couples TRBV20-1 to TRBJ2-1; 7 bases fit TRBD1. The germline V gene encodes CDR1 DFQATT and CDR2 SNEGSKA (reference sequence). This CDR3 is 12 amino acids long. V dropped 8 bases and J dropped 4; count of bases not matched to a gene: 5. CDR3: CSWGTVYNEQFF. CDR3 DNA, as far as it was read: TGCAGTTGGGGGACAGTTTACAATGAG.

This clone was detected ten times or more. The CDR3 end is not reached by the read, which stops 3 residues before it; the germline J gene fills it in. The V and J genes are TRBV19 and TRBJ1-2; no firm D call. The V gene lost 3 bases and the J gene lost 5 bases, with 16 bases spanning the gap. The CDR3 has 15 residues. CDR1 is LNHDA, CDR2 SQIVND, per germline (reference sequence). The covered CDR3 bases are TGTGCCAGTAGTATTGGACTCGCCGAGACGTATGGC. Translation gives CASSIGLAETYG. The full CDR3 protein is CASSIGLAETYGYTF.

At least ten counts were recorded for this clone. The CDR3 end lies 3 residues beyond the end of the read and is filled in from the germline J gene. The chain joins TRBV7-8 to TRBJ1-2; the match to TRBD1 covers 10 bases. V lost 4 bases to trimming and J lost 2 bases; unmatched junction nucleotides: 1. Germline V lookup: CDR1 SGHVS, CDR2 FQNEAQ. The CDR3 sequence is 14 residues long. CDR3 DNA, as far as it was read: TGTGCCAGCAGCTCGGGACAGGGGAACTATGGC. This codes for CASSSGQGNYG. The complete CDR3 protein is CASSSGQGNYGYTF.

This clone was seen ten or more times. The read gets to within 3 residues of the CDR3 end, and the germline J gene fills in the rest. The chain carries TRBV20-1 and TRBJ1-5; 8 bases are a match to TRBD1. The CDR3 is made up of 14 amino acids. V shed 3 bases, J shed 6 bases, and the junction held 7 bases outside the gene matches. Germline V gene data show CDR1 as DFQATT and CDR2 as SNEGSKA (reference sequence). The CDR3 DNA, read in part, is TGCAGTGCTAGGAACAGGGGGTTCTTTCAGCCC. Translating gives CSARNRGFFQP. The entire CDR3 is CSARNRGFFQPQHF.

In its sample, this clone was seen many times. Sequencing ends 3 residues short of the CDR3 end; the germline J gene provides the rest. The chain employs TRBV20-1 and TRBJ2-3, with TRBD2 identical over 14 bases. Germline V lookup: CDR1 DFQATT, CDR2 SNEGSKA (reference sequence). The V segment lost 5 bases and the J segment 5 bases; nucleotides outside the gene matches: 12. The CDR3 has 17 residues. The CDR3 spells CSARAGTSGRVGDTQYF. The part of the CDR3 DNA that was read is TGCAGTGCTCGCGCGGGGACTAGCGGGAGAGTTGGAGATACG.

This clone was picked up many times. The sequenced CDR3 bases are TGTGCCAGCAGCGAATTCCCTAGGGGTATGCATGGC. Amino acids: CASSEFPRGMHG. The complete CDR3 protein is CASSEFPRGMHGYTF. The chain carries TRBV7-9 and TRBJ1-2; TRBD1 might be the D (5 bases). The CDR3 is cut off 3 residues early in the read; its end comes from the germline J gene. Per germline, CDR1 SEHNR and CDR2 FQNEAQ (reference sequence). V dropped 5 bases and J dropped 6 bases, with 19 bases sitting between them. This CDR3 comprises 15 residues.

This clone was recorded at least ten times. The read ends 3 residues before the CDR3 terminus; that terminus is restored from the germline J gene. The chain recombines TRBV29-1 with TRBJ2-1, with a tentative D call TRBD2 (7 bases). V dropped 6 bases and J dropped 6 bases, with 21 bases sitting between them. This CDR3 region has 15 residues. Germline loops: CDR1 SQVTM, CDR2 ANQGSEA. CDR3 sequence: CSVGGRPSDGNEQFF. The DNA read from the CDR3 is TGCAGCGTGGGGGGGCGACCCTCGGATGGCAATGAG.